Each of the 8 T cell receptor beta chains below was sequenced from the same sample in a study of blood T cell repertoires in COVID-19. Using immunoSEQ multiplex PCR, the repertoire was profiled, and TCRdb retains in-frame clones only, with some absent. The sample has under 200,000 clones, 85% to 90% seen once. Sequenced sample: peripheral blood. Receptors were obtained from a man in his sixties with COVID-19, enrolled during active disease.

This chain links TRBV7-8 with TRBJ1-5, with D possibly TRBD1 on 6 matching bases. This CDR3 comprises 16 residues. With 1 base removed from V and 6 bases from J, the gap between germline ends came to 16 bases. The germline gives CDR1 SGHVS, CDR2 FQNEAQ. The CDR3 region has the DNA TGTGCCAGCAGCTTAGACGGTGGCAGGGGTTCTCAGCCCCAGCATTTT. It is translated as CASSLDGGRGSQPQHF.

A single count supports this clone. The CDR3: CASSQSNYGYTF. For the CDR3, the DNA is TGTGCCAGCAGCCAGAGTAACTATGGCTACACCTTC. The gene calls are TRBV3-1 (or the pseudogene TRBV3-2) and TRBJ1-2; D ambiguous. Germline CDR1 is LGHDT and CDR2 is YNNKEL (reference sequence). Trimming took 3 bases from V and 1 from J, leaving 3 bases between them. The CDR3 spans 12 residues.

J is TRBJ2-7 and V is TRBV19, with D possibly TRBD2 on 5 matching bases. The length of the CDR3 is 14 residues. Germline CDR1 and CDR2: LNHDA and SQIVND (reference sequence). Between the trimmed V and J ends, which lost 7 bases and 0 bases, there was a span of 13 bases. In DNA, the CDR3 is TGTGCCAGTAAGAAAGCACGGGGCTCCTACGAGCAGTACTTC. Protein product: CASKKARGSYEQYF.

This clone was found once. The V call is TRBV2, the J call TRBJ1-4; 8 nucleotides match TRBD1. The CDR3 loop spans 15 amino acids. Trimming cost V 5 bases and J 5 bases; bases outside gene matches: 7. The germline gives CDR1 SNHLY, CDR2 FYNNEI. The CDR3 here is CASSSVGTGNEKLFF. The CDR3 nucleotides read TGTGCCAGCAGTTCGGTCGGGACAGGCAATGAAAAACTGTTTTTT.

The CDR3: CASSPDYGNYGYTF. The CDR3 nucleotides read TGTGCCAGCAGCCCAGATTACGGGAACTATGGCTACACCTTC. The rearrangement links TRBV7-2 to TRBJ1-2; no firm D call. Germline CDR1 is SGHTA and CDR2 is FQGNSA. The V and J ends lost 5 bases and 2 bases respectively, with 12 bases between them. The CDR3 covers 14 residues.

This rearrangement joins TRBV15 to TRBJ2-1, with TRBD2 matching over 9 bases. V lost 3 bases and J lost 3; bases outside the gene matches: 6. CDR1 LNHNV and CDR2 YYDKDF come from the germline V gene (reference sequence). The CDR3 sequence is 16 residues long. This chain's CDR3 is CATSRGGTSLYNEQFF. In DNA form, the CDR3 reads TGTGCCACCAGCAGGGGGGGGACTAGCCTCTACAATGAGCAGTTCTTC.

This chain connects TRBV9 to TRBJ2-7, with 9 bases lining up with TRBD1. The V gene's germline CDR1 is SGDLS and CDR2 YYNGEE. V shed 6 bases and J 2 bases; nucleotides not matched to a gene: 9. The CDR3 totals 15 residues. This CDR3 reads CASNTGTGLAYEQYF. CDR3 DNA: TGTGCCAGCAACACCGGGACAGGGTTAGCCTACGAGCAGTACTTC. Combining the CDR3 with reference TRBV9 and TRBJ2-7 gives the whole variable domain DSGVTQTPKHLITATGQRVTLRCSPRSGDLSVYWYQQSLDQGLQFLIQYYNGEERAKGNILERFSAQQFPDLHSELNLSSLELGDSALYFCASNTGTGLAYEQYFGPGTRLTVT.

This chain uses TRBV7-9 with TRBJ2-1; no clear D. The CDR3 loop spans 15 amino acids. CDR1 is SEHNR, CDR2 FQNEAQ, per germline (reference sequence). V was clipped by 2 bases and J by 2 bases, with 10 bases between them. The CDR3 protein is CASSLFPRAYNEQFF. The CDR3 DNA follows: TGTGCCAGCAGCTTATTTCCGAGAGCCTACAATGAGCAGTTCTTC.